The clone carrying this T cell receptor (beta chain) was counted a few times. The CDR3 length is 12 residues. Trimming shortened V by 4 bases and J by 5 bases, and 9 bases separated the two germline ends. Germline V CDR1 and CDR2: SQVTM, ANQGSEA. Template material for amplifying TCR beta CDR3 regions consisted of RNA transcripts. When the TCR CDR3 underwent first-round RT-PCR, the HTBI primer set was used. TCRdb re-called the multiplex PCR reads with MiXCR, one entry per CDR3 protein. The sample contains around 690,000 distinct CDR3 sequences, 20% of which appear only once. The data stem from a study of T cells in Graves' hyperthyroidism and ophthalmopathy. Study-level background: Any treatment followed the collection of peripheral blood at initial diagnosis.

This clonotype was sampled from a man aged 25-40 years with Graves' ophthalmopathy. The rearrangement joins TRBV29-1 to TRBJ2-1, with D tentatively TRBD2 (5 bases). Material for sequencing was blood. CDR3 DNA sequence: TGCAGCGTTGCTGGGAGAGACAATGAGCAGTTCTTC. Protein sequence: CSVAGRDNEQFF.